This paragraph covers one T cell receptor beta chain sequence. This entry comes from a study of siplizumab effects on memory and regulatory T cells. CDR1 is MNHEY and CDR2 is SMNVEV in the germline V gene (reference sequence). This CDR3 is built from 14 residues. V was pared by 10 bases and J by 0 bases, with 14 bases between. Only in-frame clones appear in the TCRdb table, and some are missing; sequencing was by immunoSEQ multiplex PCR. The table lists roughly 100,000 clones, 93% of them singletons. Specimen: Tregs sorted from blood. The chain is built from TRBV27 and TRBJ2-3; possibly TRBD1 for D (6 bases). The clonotype comes from a human donor in good health. The CDR3 loop reads CATNREPSTDTQYF. The CDR3 nucleotides read TGTGCCACCAACAGGGAACCTAGCACAGATACGCAGTATTTT.